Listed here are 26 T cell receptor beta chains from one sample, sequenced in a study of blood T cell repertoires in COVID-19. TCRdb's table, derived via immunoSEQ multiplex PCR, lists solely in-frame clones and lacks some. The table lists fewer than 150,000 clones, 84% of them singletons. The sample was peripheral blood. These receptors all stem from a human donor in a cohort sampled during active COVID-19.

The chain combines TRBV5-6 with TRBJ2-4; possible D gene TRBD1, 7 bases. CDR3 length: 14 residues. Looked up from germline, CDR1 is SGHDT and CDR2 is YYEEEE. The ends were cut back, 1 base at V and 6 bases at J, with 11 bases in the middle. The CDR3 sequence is CASSLRQGGNIQYF. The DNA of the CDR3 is TGTGCCAGCAGCTTGAGGCAGGGGGGAAACATTCAGTACTTC.

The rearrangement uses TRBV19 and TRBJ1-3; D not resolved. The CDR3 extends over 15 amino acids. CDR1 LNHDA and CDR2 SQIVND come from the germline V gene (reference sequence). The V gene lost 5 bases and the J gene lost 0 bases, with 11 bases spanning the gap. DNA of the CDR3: TGTGCCAGTAGTGCCGTGCCGCGCTCTGGAAACACCATATATTTT. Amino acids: CASSAVPRSGNTIYF.

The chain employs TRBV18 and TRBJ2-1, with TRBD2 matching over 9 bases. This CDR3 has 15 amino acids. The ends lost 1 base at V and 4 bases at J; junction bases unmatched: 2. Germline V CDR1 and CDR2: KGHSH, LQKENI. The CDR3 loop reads CASSPLAGAYNEQFF. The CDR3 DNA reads TGTGCCAGCTCACCACTAGCGGGGGCATACAATGAGCAGTTCTTC. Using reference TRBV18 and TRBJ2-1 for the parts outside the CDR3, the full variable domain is NAGVMQNPRHLVRRRGQEARLRCSPMKGHSHVYWYRQLPEEGLKFMVYLQKENIIDESGMPKERFSAEFPKEGPSILRIQQVVRGDSAAYFCASSPLAGAYNEQFFGPGTRLTVL.

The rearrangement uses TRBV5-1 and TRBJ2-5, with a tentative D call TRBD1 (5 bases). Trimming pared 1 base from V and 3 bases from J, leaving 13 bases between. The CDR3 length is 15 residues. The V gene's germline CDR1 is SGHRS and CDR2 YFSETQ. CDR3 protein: CASSLSQAGKETQYF. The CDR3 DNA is TGCGCCAGCAGCTTGAGTCAGGCAGGGAAAGAGACCCAGTACTTC.

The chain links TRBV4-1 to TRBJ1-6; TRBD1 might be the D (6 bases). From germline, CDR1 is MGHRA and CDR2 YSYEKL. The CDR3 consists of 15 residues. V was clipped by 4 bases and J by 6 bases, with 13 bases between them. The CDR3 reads CASSRRDTGNSPLHF. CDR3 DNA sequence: TGCGCCAGCAGCCGCCGGGACACGGGTAATTCACCCCTCCACTTT.

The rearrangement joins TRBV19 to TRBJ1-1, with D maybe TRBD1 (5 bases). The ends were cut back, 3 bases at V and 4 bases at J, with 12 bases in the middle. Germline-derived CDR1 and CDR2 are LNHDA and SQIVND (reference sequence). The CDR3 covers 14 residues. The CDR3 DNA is TGTGCCAGTAGTATGTCGGGGGAGGGCACTGAAGCTTTCTTT. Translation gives CASSMSGEGTEAFF.

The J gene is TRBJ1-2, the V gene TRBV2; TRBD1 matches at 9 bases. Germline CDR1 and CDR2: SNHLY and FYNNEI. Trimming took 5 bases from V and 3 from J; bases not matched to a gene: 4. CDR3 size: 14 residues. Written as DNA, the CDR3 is TGTGCCAGCAGTAGACAGGGGGTAGACTATGGCTACACCTTC. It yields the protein CASSRQGVDYGYTF.

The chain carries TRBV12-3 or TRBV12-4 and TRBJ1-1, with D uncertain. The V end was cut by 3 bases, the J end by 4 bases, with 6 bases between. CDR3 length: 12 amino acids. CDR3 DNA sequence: TGTGCCAGCAGTTTTAGACTCACTGAAGCTTTCTTT. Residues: CASSFRLTEAFF.

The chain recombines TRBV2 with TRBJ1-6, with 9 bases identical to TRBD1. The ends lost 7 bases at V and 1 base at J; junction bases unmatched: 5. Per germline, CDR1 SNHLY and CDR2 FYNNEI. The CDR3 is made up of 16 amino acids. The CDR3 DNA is TGTGCCAGCAAGAAGGGACAGGGATCCTATAATTCACCCCTCCACTTT. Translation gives CASKKGQGSYNSPLHF.

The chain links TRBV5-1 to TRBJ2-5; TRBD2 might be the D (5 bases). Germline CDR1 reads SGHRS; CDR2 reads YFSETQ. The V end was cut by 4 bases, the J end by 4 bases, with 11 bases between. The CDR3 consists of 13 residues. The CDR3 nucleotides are TGCGCCAGCAGCCATACTAGTACAGAGACCCAGTACTTC. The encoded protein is CASSHTSTETQYF. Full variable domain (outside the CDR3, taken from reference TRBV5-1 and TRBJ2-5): KAGVTQTPRYLIKTRGQQVTLSCSPISGHRSVSWYQQTPGQGLQFLFEYFSETQRNKGNFPGRFSGRQFSNSRSEMNVSTLELGDSALYLCASSHTSTETQYFGPGTRLLVL.

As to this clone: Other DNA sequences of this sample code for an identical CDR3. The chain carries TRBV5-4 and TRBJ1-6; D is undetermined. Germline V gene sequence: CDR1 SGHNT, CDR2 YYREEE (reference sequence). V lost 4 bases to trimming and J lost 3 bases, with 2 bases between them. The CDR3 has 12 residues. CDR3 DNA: TGTGCCAGCAGCCTCTATAATTCACCCCTCCACTTT. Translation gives CASSLYNSPLHF.

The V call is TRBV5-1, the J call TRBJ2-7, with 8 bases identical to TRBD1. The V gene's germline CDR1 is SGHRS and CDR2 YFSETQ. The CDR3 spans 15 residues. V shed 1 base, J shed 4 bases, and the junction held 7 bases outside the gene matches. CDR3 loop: CASSLRDRRNYEQYF. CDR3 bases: TGCGCCAGCAGCTTGAGGGACAGGCGAAATTACGAGCAGTACTTC.

The CDR3 DNA sequence: TGTGCCAGCAGCCAAGCTATTAGCGGGGGGGCCTTAGAGCAGTTCTTC. This encodes CASSQAISGGALEQFF. The chain recombines TRBV4-2 with TRBJ2-1; TRBD2 matches at 11 bases. V gave up 1 base and J gave up 10 bases; unmatched junction bases: 9. The CDR3 consists of 16 residues. The germline CDR1 and CDR2 sequences are LGHNA and YNFKEQ.

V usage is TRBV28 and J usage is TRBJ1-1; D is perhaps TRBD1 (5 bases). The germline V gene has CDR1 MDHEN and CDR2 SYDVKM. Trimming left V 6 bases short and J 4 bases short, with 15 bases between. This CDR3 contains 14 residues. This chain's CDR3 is CASRPSGESTEAFF. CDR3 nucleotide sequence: TGTGCCAGCAGACCCTCGGGGGAATCCACTGAAGCTTTCTTT. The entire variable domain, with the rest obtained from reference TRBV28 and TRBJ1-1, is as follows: DVKVTQSSRYLVKRTGEKVFLECVQDMDHENMFWYRQDPGLGLRLIYFSYDVKMKEKGDIPEGYSVSREKKERFSLILESASTNQTSMYLCASRPSGESTEAFFGQGTRLTVV.

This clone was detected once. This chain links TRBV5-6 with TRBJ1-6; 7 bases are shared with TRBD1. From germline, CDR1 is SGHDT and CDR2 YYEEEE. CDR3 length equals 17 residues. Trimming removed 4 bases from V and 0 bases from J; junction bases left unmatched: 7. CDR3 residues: CASSPGQESSYNSPLHF. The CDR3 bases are TGTGCCAGCAGCCCAGGACAGGAGAGCTCCTATAATTCACCCCTCCACTTT.

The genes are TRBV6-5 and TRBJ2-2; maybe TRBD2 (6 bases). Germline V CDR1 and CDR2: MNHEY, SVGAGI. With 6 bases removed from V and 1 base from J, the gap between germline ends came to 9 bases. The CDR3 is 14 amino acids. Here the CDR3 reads CASSSGLNTGELFF. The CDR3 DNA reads TGTGCCAGCAGCTCGGGACTGAACACCGGGGAGCTGTTTTTT.

The DNA for the CDR3 is TGTGCCAGCAAAGGGGGAACCAGCTCCTACGAGCAGTACTTC. Its protein is CASKGGTSSYEQYF. The genes are TRBV28 and TRBJ2-7, with D perhaps TRBD1 (6 bases). Germline CDR1 reads MDHEN; CDR2 reads SYDVKM. V was pared by 7 bases and J by 0 bases, with 13 bases between. The CDR3 is 14 amino acids.

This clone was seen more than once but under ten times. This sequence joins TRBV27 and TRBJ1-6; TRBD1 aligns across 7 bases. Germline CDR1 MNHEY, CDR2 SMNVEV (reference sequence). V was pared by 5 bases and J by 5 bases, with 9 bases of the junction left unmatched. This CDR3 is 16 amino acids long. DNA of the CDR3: TGTGCCAGCAGTCAGACCGGGACAGCTAATAATTCACCCCTCCACTTT. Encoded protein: CASSQTGTANNSPLHF.

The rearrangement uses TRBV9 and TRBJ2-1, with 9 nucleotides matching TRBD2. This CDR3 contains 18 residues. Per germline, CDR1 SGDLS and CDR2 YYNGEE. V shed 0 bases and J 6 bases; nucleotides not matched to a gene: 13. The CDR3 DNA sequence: TGTGCCAGCAGCGTAGAAGGCGGGGGGGGCCTCTTGTCCAATGAGCAGTTCTTC. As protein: CASSVEGGGGLLSNEQFF.

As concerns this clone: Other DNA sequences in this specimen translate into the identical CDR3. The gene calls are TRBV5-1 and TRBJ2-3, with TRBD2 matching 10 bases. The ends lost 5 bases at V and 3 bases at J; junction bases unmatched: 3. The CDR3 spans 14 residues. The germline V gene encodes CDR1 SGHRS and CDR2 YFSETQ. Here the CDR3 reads CASSSGGTTDTQYF. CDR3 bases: TGCGCCAGCAGTAGCGGGGGGACGACAGATACGCAGTATTTT.

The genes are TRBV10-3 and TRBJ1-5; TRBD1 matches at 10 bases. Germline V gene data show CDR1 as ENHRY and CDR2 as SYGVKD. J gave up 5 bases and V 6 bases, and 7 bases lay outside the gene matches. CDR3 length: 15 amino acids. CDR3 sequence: CAISPDRGFYQPQHF. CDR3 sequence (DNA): TGTGCCATCAGCCCGGACAGGGGGTTTTATCAGCCCCAGCATTTT.

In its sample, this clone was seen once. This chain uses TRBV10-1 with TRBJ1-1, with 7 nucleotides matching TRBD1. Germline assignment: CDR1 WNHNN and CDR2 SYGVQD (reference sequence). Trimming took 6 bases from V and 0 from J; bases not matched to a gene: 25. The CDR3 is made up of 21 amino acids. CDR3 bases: TGCGCCAGCAGGAGAAAAGGTCGACAGGGAGATTCCGCCCCTATGAACACTGAAGCTTTCTTT. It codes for CASRRKGRQGDSAPMNTEAFF.

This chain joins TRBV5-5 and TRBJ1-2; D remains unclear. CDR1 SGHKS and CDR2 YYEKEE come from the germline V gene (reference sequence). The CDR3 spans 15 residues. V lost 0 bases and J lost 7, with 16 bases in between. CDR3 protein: CASSLVPTGMGGYTF. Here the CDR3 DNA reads TGTGCCAGCAGCTTGGTGCCCACGGGGATGGGTGGCTACACCTTC.

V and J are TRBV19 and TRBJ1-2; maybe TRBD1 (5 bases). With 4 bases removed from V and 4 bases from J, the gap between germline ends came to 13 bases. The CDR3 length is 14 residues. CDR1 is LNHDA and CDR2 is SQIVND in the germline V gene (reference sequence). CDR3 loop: CASSSPGGTYGYTF. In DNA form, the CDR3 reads TGTGCCAGTAGTAGCCCAGGAGGGACCTATGGCTACACCTTC.

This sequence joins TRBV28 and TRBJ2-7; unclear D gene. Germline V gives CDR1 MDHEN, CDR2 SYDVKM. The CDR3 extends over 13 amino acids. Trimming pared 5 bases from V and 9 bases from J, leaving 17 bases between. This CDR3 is CASSPSGLPRQYF. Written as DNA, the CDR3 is TGTGCCAGCAGTCCATCCGGTCTCCCGCGGCAGTACTTC.

The CDR3 spells CAIRGDRGRTEAFF. CDR3 coding DNA: TGTGCCATCAGAGGGGACAGGGGGCGCACTGAAGCTTTCTTT. The chain joins TRBV10-3 to TRBJ1-1; 12 bases are shared with TRBD1. Germline V gene sequence: CDR1 ENHRY, CDR2 SYGVKD. The CDR3 is 14 residues long. Losses at the gene ends were 6 bases for V and 4 bases for J; bases not matched to a gene: 3.